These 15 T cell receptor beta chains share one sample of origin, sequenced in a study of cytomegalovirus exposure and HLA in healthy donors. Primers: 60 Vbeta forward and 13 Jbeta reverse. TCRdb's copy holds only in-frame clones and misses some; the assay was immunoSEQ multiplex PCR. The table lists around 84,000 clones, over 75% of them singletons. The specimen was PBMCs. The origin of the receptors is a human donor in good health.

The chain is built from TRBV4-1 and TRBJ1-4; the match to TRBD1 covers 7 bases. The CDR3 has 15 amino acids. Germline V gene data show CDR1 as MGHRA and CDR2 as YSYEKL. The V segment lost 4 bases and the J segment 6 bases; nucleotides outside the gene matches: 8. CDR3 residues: CASSPNRDRDEKLFF. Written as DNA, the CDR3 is TGCGCCAGCAGCCCAAACCGGGACAGAGATGAAAAACTGTTTTTT.

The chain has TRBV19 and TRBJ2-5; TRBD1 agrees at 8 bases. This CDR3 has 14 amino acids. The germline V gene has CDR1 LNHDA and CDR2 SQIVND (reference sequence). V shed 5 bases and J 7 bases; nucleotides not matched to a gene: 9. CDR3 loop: CASSRQGAGGTQYF. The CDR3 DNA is TGTGCCAGTAGTCGTCAGGGGGCCGGGGGGACCCAGTACTTC. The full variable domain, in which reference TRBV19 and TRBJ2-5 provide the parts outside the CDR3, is DGGITQSPKYLFRKEGQNVTLSCEQNLNHDAMYWYRQDPGQGLRLIYYSQIVNDFQKGDIAEGYSVSREKKESFPLTVTSAQKNPTAFYLCASSRQGAGGTQYFGPGTRLLVL.

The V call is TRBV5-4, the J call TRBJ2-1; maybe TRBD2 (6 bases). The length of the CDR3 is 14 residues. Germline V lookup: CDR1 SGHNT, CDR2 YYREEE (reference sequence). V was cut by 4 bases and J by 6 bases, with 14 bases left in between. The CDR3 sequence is CASSATSSPNEQFF. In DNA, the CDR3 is TGTGCCAGCAGCGCGACTAGTAGTCCCAATGAGCAGTTCTTC.

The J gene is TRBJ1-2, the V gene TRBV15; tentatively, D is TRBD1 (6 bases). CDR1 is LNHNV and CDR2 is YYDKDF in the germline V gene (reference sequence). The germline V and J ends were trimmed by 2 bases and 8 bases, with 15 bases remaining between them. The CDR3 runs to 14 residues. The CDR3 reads CATSRRTEFSGYTF. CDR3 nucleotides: TGTGCCACCAGCAGACGGACAGAGTTTAGCGGCTACACCTTC.

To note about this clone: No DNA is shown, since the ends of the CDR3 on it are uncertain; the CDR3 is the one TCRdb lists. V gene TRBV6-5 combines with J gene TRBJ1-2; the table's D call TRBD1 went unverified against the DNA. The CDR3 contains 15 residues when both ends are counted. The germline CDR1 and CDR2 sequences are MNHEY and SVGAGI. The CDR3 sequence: CASSTSTGATYGYTF.

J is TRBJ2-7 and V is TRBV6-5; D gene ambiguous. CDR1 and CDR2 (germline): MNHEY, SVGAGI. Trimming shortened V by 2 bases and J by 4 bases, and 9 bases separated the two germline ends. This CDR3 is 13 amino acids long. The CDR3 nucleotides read TGTGCCAGCAGTTACCGTCCGGGTTACGAGCAGTACTTC. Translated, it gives CASSYRPGYEQYF.

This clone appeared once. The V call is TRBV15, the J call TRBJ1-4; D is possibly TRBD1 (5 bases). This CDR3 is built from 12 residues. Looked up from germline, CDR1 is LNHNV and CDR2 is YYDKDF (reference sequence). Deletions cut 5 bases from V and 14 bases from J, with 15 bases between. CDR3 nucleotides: TGTGCCACCAGCCGCATTTCAGGGAGGCTGTTTTTT. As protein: CATSRISGRLFF.

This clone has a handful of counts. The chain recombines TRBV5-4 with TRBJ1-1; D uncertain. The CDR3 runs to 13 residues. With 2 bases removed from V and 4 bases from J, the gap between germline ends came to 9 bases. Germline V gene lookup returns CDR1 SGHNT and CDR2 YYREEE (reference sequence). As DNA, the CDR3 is TGTGCCAGCAGCTTTCATGGGAGCACTGAAGCTTTCTTT. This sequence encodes CASSFHGSTEAFF.

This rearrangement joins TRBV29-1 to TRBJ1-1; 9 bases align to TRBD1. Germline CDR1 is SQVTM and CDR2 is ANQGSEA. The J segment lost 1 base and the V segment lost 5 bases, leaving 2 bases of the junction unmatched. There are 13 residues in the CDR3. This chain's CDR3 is CSVRTGANTEAFF. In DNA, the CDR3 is TGCAGCGTTCGGACAGGGGCGAACACTGAAGCTTTCTTT.

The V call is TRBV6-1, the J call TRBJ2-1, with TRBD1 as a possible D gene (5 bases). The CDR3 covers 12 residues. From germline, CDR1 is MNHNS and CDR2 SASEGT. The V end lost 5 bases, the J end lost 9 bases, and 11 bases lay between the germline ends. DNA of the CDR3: TGTGCCAGCAGTCAGGGTTACGGTGAGCAGTTCTTC. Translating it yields CASSQGYGEQFF.

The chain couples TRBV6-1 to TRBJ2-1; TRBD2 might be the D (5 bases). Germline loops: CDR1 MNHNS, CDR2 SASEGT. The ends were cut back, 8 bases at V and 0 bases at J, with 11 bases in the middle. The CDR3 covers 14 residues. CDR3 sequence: CASWRGSSYNEQFF. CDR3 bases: TGTGCCAGCTGGAGAGGGAGCTCCTACAATGAGCAGTTCTTC.

The CDR3 coding sequence is TGTGCCAGCAGCTTATCACCGGACAGGGGTCGGTATGGCTACACCTTC. It codes for CASSLSPDRGRYGYTF. J is TRBJ1-2 and V is TRBV11-2; 9 bases fit TRBD1. CDR3 length: 16 residues. J gave up 5 bases and V 2 bases, and 9 bases lay outside the gene matches. CDR1 and CDR2 from the germline V gene are SGHAT and FQNNGV.

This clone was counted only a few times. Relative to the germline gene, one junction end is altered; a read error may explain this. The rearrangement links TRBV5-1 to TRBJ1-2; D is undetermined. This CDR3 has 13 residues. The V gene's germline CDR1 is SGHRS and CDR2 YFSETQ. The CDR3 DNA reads TGCGCCAGCAGCTTGAGCGGGATCTACGGCTACCCCTTC. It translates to CASSLSGIYGYPF. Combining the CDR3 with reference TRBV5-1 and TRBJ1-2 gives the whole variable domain KAGVTQTPRYLIKTRGQQVTLSCSPISGHRSVSWYQQTPGQGLQFLFEYFSETQRNKGNFPGRFSGRQFSNSRSEMNVSTLELGDSALYLCASSLSGIYGYPFGSGTRLTVV.

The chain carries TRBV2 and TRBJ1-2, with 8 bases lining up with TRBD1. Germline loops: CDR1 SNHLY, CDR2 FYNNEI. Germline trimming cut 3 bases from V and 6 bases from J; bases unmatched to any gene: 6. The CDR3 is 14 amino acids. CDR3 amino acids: CASSDSRTGHGYTF. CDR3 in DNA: TGTGCCAGCAGTGACTCCAGGACAGGGCATGGCTACACCTTC.

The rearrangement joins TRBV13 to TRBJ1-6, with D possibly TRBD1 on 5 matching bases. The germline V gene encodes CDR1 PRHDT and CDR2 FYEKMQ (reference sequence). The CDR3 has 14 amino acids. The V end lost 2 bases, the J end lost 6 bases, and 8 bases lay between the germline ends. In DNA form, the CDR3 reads TGTGCCAGCAGCTTACGACAGTCTAATTCACCCCTCCACTTT. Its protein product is CASSLRQSNSPLHF. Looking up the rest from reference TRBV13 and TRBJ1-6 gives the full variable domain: AAGVIQSPRHLIKEKRETATLKCYPIPRHDTVYWYQQGPGQDPQFLISFYEKMQSDKGSIPDRFSAQQFSDYHSELNMSSLELGDSALYFCASSLRQSNSPLHFGNGTRLTVT.